Below are 21 T cell receptor beta chains sequenced from a single sample in a study of OX40 agonist ivuxolimab in advanced cancers. Sequencing used immunoSEQ multiplex PCR; TCRdb keeps in-frame clones, though not all of them. This table holds 40,000 to 55,000 clones, about nine tenths found once. This specimen consisted of CD4+ or CD8+ T cells sorted from blood, obtained in a trial of the OX40 agonist ivuxolimab. These receptors were collected from an adult with an advanced solid tumor such as melanoma, head and neck, liver or kidney cancer.

This chain links TRBV28 with TRBJ1-5; TRBD1 agrees at 9 bases. The CDR3 runs 14 residues. Germline CDR1 reads MDHEN; CDR2 reads SYDVKM. V was pared by 6 bases and J by 7 bases, with 7 bases of the junction left unmatched. The CDR3 spells CASSTTGGGQPQHF. In DNA, the CDR3 is TGTGCCAGCAGCACGACAGGGGGTGGGCAGCCCCAGCATTTT.

This chain links TRBV30 with TRBJ2-5; 8 nucleotides match TRBD1. The end of the DNA aligns better with TRBJ2-7, so the J call may be wrong. The CDR3 loop spans 14 amino acids. Germline lookup yields CDR1 GTSNPN and CDR2 SVGIG (reference sequence). The CDR3 region has the DNA TGTGCCTGGAGCCCGCAGGGGGCAGTAAACGAGCAGTACTTC. Translated: CAWSPQGAVNEQYF.

The V call is TRBV28, the J call TRBJ1-1, with D uncertain. Trimming pared 6 bases from V and 6 bases from J, leaving 20 bases between. CDR1 is MDHEN and CDR2 is SYDVKM in the germline V gene. This CDR3 has 15 residues. CDR3 sequence: CASSLDQRAGPEAFF. CDR3 DNA sequence: TGTGCCAGCAGCCTCGACCAGAGGGCAGGCCCTGAAGCTTTCTTT.

CDR3 DNA: TGTGCCAGCAGCAAATGGGACAGAGGGATTCAGCCCCAGCATTTT. It encodes CASSKWDRGIQPQHF. This rearrangement joins TRBV21-1 to TRBJ1-5; the table's D call TRBD1 went unverified against the DNA. TRBV21-1 is a documented pseudogene. This CDR3 contains 15 residues.

The V call is TRBV28, the J call TRBJ1-6, with 9 nucleotides matching TRBD1. This CDR3 has 14 amino acids. Germline assignment: CDR1 MDHEN and CDR2 SYDVKM. After removal of 6 bases from V and 8 bases from J, the junction contained 5 bases not matched to a gene. CDR3 residues: CASSLTGGYSPLHF. CDR3 coding DNA: TGTGCCAGCAGCCTGACAGGGGGGTATTCACCCCTCCACTTT.

V usage is TRBV10-3 and J usage is TRBJ2-3; D remains unclear. Trimming left V 4 bases short and J 5 bases short, with 10 bases between. Germline V gene sequence: CDR1 ENHRY, CDR2 SYGVKD. The CDR3 totals 13 residues. This CDR3 is CAISATGKDTQYF. The CDR3 coding sequence is TGTGCCATCAGTGCGACTGGCAAAGATACGCAGTATTTT.

The chain combines TRBV28 with TRBJ1-2; 9 bases are shared with TRBD1. The CDR3 covers 15 residues. CDR1 is MDHEN, CDR2 SYDVKM, per germline. V was pared by 4 bases and J by 4 bases, with 7 bases of the junction left unmatched. The CDR3 region is CASSSISTGGYGYTF. The DNA of the CDR3 is TGTGCCAGCAGTTCAATTTCGACAGGGGGCTATGGCTACACCTTC.

This clone has just one count. The CDR3 loop reads CSVRLAGYQETQYF. In DNA, the CDR3 is TGCAGCGTTCGACTAGCGGGGTACCAAGAGACCCAGTACTTC. The J gene is TRBJ2-5, the V gene TRBV29-1; TRBD2 aligns across 11 bases. Germline V gives CDR1 SQVTM, CDR2 ANQGSEA. The length of the CDR3 is 14 residues. J lost 0 bases, V lost 5 bases, and 2 bases had no gene match.

The chain links TRBV10-3 to TRBJ2-7; D possibly corresponds to TRBD1 (5 bases). Deletions cut 5 bases from V and 2 bases from J, with 10 bases between. Germline V gene data show CDR1 as ENHRY and CDR2 as SYGVKD. The CDR3 is 13 residues long. The CDR3 DNA follows: TGTGCCATCAGTCAGACAGCCACCTACGAGCAGTACTTC. It specifies CAISQTATYEQYF.

The V gene is TRBV18, the J gene TRBJ2-2; 10 bases align to TRBD2. CDR1 is KGHSH and CDR2 is LQKENI in the germline V gene. The CDR3 consists of 16 residues. The V gene end was trimmed by 5 bases and the J gene end by 5 bases; junction bases not matched to a gene: 8. CDR3 nucleotide sequence: TGTGCCAGCTCAAGAGCTAGCGGGGGTCGTACCGGGGAGCTGTTTTTT. Residues: CASSRASGGRTGELFF.

The J gene is TRBJ2-7, the V gene TRBV28; TRBD1 matches 7 bases. There are 13 residues in the CDR3. Germline CDR1 and CDR2: MDHEN and SYDVKM. V shed 9 bases and J 2 bases; nucleotides not matched to a gene: 7. Here the CDR3 DNA reads TGTGCCAGTACCCAGGGACAGCCCTACGAGCAGTACTTC. It specifies CASTQGQPYEQYF.

The chain uses TRBV6-4 and TRBJ2-1, with 12 bases that match TRBD2. J was trimmed by 8 bases and V by 4 bases; bases with no gene match: 3. The germline gives CDR1 MRHNA, CDR2 SNTAGT. CDR3 length equals 14 residues. The CDR3 here is CASSASGGADEQFF. CDR3 in DNA: TGTGCCAGCAGTGCTAGCGGGGGGGCCGATGAGCAGTTCTTC.

The rearrangement links TRBV5-4 to TRBJ1-1; no clear D gene. Germline V gene data show CDR1 as SGHNT and CDR2 as YYREEE (reference sequence). The CDR3 totals 13 residues. V was cut by 0 bases and J by 0 bases, with 3 bases left in between. CDR3 loop: CASSLEMNTEAFF. DNA for the CDR3: TGTGCCAGCAGCTTGGAGATGAACACTGAAGCTTTCTTT.

In the case of this clone: One end of the junction fails to match germline, which may point to a read error. This chain connects TRBV2 to TRBJ2-1; unclear D gene. Germline CDR1 reads SNHLY; CDR2 reads FYNNEI. The CDR3 has 13 amino acids. CDR3 loop: CASTEVAYNEQFF. The CDR3, as DNA: TGTGCCAGCACTGAAGTCGCGTACAATGAGCAGTTCTTC.

This clone appeared once. The chain couples TRBV28 to TRBJ1-5, with 10 nucleotides matching TRBD1. The length of the CDR3 is 16 residues. The germline CDR1 and CDR2 sequences are MDHEN and SYDVKM. The trim removed 3 bases at V and 3 bases at J, leaving 5 bases unmatched. CDR3 nucleotide sequence: TGTGCCAGCAGTTTTCAGGGACAGGGGTACAATCAGCCCCAGCATTTT. Its protein is CASSFQGQGYNQPQHF.

The chain combines TRBV6-5 with TRBJ2-1, with D possibly TRBD1 on 6 matching bases. Trimming shortened V by 0 bases and J by 7 bases, and 10 bases separated the two germline ends. This CDR3 spans 14 amino acids. In germline, CDR1 is MNHEY, CDR2 SVGAGI. The CDR3 DNA reads as TGTGCCAGCAGTTACTCAAACCAGGGGAATGAGCAGTTCTTC. It translates to CASSYSNQGNEQFF.

This clone is a singleton in its sample. The gene calls are TRBV18 and TRBJ2-1; 9 bases line up with TRBD1. V trimming: 2 bases; J trimming: 6 bases; junction bases outside the gene matches: 2. The length of the CDR3 is 14 residues. In germline, CDR1 is KGHSH, CDR2 LQKENI. The CDR3 protein is CASSPVTGGNEQFF. CDR3 coding DNA: TGTGCCAGCTCACCAGTGACAGGGGGCAATGAGCAGTTCTTC.

This sequence joins TRBV5-5 and TRBJ1-1; D call uncertain. Germline CDR1 reads SGHKS; CDR2 reads YYEKEE (reference sequence). Deletions cut 0 bases from V and 0 bases from J, with 6 bases between. The CDR3 spans 14 residues. CDR3 bases: TGTGCCAGCAGCTTGGATAGGATGAACACTGAAGCTTTCTTT. This encodes CASSLDRMNTEAFF. The full variable domain, its missing parts supplied by reference TRBV5-5 and TRBJ1-1, is DAGVTQSPTHLIKTRGQQVTLRCSPISGHKSVSWYQQVLGQGPQFIFQYYEKEERGRGNFPDRFSARQFPNYSSELNVNALLLGDSALYLCASSLDRMNTEAFFGQGTRLTVV.

The V call is TRBV28, the J call TRBJ1-2, with D uncertain. This CDR3 is 11 amino acids long. Germline V gives CDR1 MDHEN, CDR2 SYDVKM. Between the trimmed V and J ends, which lost 10 bases and 2 bases, there was a span of 8 bases. CDR3 sequence reads: CATVKNYGYTF. CDR3 DNA sequence: TGTGCCACTGTAAAAAACTATGGCTACACCTTC.

V gene TRBV27 combines with J gene TRBJ2-7; D may be TRBD1 (6 bases). Germline V lookup: CDR1 MNHEY, CDR2 SMNVEV (reference sequence). V was clipped by 3 bases and J by 3 bases, with 15 bases between them. CDR3 length equals 15 residues. The CDR3, as DNA: TGTGCCAGCAGTTTTGGACCCCCGACAGGCTACGAGCAGTACTTC. It codes for CASSFGPPTGYEQYF.

This rearrangement joins TRBV5-5 to TRBJ1-4; 9 nucleotides align to TRBD1. The CDR3 contains 16 residues. Germline V gene lookup returns CDR1 SGHKS and CDR2 YYEKEE (reference sequence). V trimming: 2 bases; J trimming: 5 bases; junction bases outside the gene matches: 7. CDR3 DNA: TGTGCCAGCAGCTTACGGACAGGGGAGTCCAATGAAAAACTGTTTTTT. It translates to CASSLRTGESNEKLFF.